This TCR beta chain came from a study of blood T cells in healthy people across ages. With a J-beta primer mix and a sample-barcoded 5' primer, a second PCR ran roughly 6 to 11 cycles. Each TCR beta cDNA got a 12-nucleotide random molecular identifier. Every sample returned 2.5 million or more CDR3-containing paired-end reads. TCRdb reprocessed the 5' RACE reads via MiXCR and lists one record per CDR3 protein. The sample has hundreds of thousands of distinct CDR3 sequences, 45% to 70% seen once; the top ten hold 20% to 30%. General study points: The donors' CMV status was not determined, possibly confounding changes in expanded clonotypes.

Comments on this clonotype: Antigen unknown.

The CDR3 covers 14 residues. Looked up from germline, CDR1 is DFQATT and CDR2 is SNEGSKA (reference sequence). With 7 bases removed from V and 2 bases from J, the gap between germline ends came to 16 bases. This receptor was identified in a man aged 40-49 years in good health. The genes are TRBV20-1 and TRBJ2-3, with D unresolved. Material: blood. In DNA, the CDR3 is TGCAGTGGGATTGGCGCGGAACTCACAGATACGCAGTATTTT. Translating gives CSGIGAELTDTQYF.